This T cell receptor beta chain was recovered during a study of blood T cell repertoires in COVID-19. Study in general: COVID-19 samples, acute and convalescent, were from the United States, Italy and Spain.

Here immunoSEQ multiplex PCR was the method, and the copy in TCRdb shows in-frame clones only, minus some. The sample holds approximately 300,000 clones; 85% to 95% are singletons and the top ten take about 4.2%. Trimming stripped 9 bases from V and 4 bases from J, with 15 bases between. There are 13 residues in the CDR3. Germline CDR1 reads LNHDA; CDR2 reads SQIVND (reference sequence). Which cohort a participant joined came from the clinical history participants gave. In the 2 weeks before study entry, exposed participants met a COVID-19 case, which was PCR-confirmed or clinician-diagnosed. The gene calls are TRBV19 and TRBJ1-2; a weak D match, TRBD1 (5 bases). Sequencing was performed on PBMCs or T cells enriched from blood (not recorded which). This receptor was obtained from a woman in her thirties who had been exposed to COVID-19. CDR3 DNA: TGTGCCAGCCGTGTCGGGGGGAGCTATGGCTACACCTTC. Residues: CASRVGGSYGYTF.